This T cell receptor (beta chain) was observed in a study of Ad26.COV2.S vaccination and SARS-CoV-2 variants (dated by TCRdb to the early 2020s). For the wider study: Vaccine-arm donors came from COV1001, a multicentre, randomized, double-blind, placebo-controlled phase I-IIa trial of Ad26.COV2.S in healthy adults. Ad26.COV2.S was administered intramuscularly at a dose of 5x10^10 or 1x10^11 viral particles, either as one shot or as two shots given 56 days apart. Throughout the experiments and outcome assessment, investigators stayed blinded to trial group allocation. A total of roughly 32 samples were included in the TCR-sequenced set, comprising around 20 Ad26.COV2.S vaccine recipients, 5 placebo recipients and 8 SARS-CoV-2 convalescent individuals. Participants in the trial were split at random into five groups of five each, receiving low-dose or high-dose Ad26.COV2.S once or twice, or else placebo on both occasions. Sequencing of the TCRbeta repertoire served to evaluate the specificity and breadth of SARS-CoV-2-reactive T cell receptors following Ad26.COV2.S vaccination. Summary of the overall study and its limitations: The study was not powered to compare responses between vaccine doses or regimens. Ad26.COV2.S recipients had higher spike-specific TCR breadth than placebo recipients (P = 0.0014). The authors noted that the TCR breadth and depth analyses may have underestimated total T cell responses. Non-spike TCR breadth was comparable between vaccine and placebo recipients, consistent with the vaccine containing only spike. After vaccination, spike-specific CD8+ and CD4+ T cell responses were reported to show substantial breadth.

Regarding this clone: Its antigen remains undetermined. No qualities accompany the bases; no much larger clone lies one base away.

The immunoSEQ Assay was used to sequence TCRbeta CDR3 regions. After extraction, genomic DNA underwent amplification by bias-controlled multiplex PCR, followed by high-throughput sequencing. In the authors' own workflow: To quantify the absolute abundance of every unique TCRbeta CDR3 region, sequences were collapsed and filtered. T cell fraction was estimated by normalization of TCRbeta template counts to usable DNA, with usable DNA being measured through amplification of reference genes present in all nucleated cells. Repertoire TCRs were annotated as SARS-CoV-2-specific by exact matching of V gene, CDR3 amino acid sequence and J gene to a known reactive TCR set. MIRA supplied the reference SARS-CoV-2 TCR set, which was filtered for enrichment in COVID-19-positive ImmuneCODE repertoires so that public or cross-reactive TCRs were removed. Using the MIRA antigens, annotated TCRs were further analysed by specific ORF or by position within an ORF. Breadth was defined as the number of annotated unique rearrangements divided by the total number of unique productive rearrangements, and depth was defined as the summed frequency of the annotated unique rearrangements. TCR breadth was compared between groups using two-sided Wilcoxon rank-sum tests. Entries here come from immuneACCESS through TCRdb and include only in-frame sequences with V and J called. Some clones fail to appear in such tables; in the studies checked, an unresolved V gene covers under half of the shortfall, and the cause of the remainder is unknown. Clone size and the V and J calls come from that table; the DNA yielded D and trimming. The sample records approximately 350,000 clones, around four fifths of which are singletons. The ten most abundant clones make up approximately 7% of the sample.

This sample's treatment or condition label indicates: some 19 received Ad26.COV2.S at low or high dose, single or two shots; five or six received placebo; per-sample allocation not given. For vaccine and placebo recipients, repertoires were sequenced using samples collected on day 63 after the first injection. Cohort 1b enrolled about 25 adults aged 18-55 years at a single site in Boston, USA, between 29 July and 7 August 2020. Ad26.COV2.S was a replication-incompetent adenovirus type 26 vector that expressed a prefusion-stabilized SARS-CoV-2 spike protein derived from the original Wuhan strain. The sequencing used peripheral blood, collected in a trial of Ad26.COV2.S vaccine versus placebo. The clonotype was recovered from a person aged 18-65 years who received the Ad26.COV2.S COVID-19 vaccine or a placebo.

The DNA sequence reads TGTGCCAGCAGCTTGTTGGGGGGGACGGAGACCCAGTACTTC. This yields the protein CASSLLGGTETQYF. Recombination joined TRBV7-9 with TRBJ2-5; the central 7 bases match TRBD2. For CDR1 and CDR2, the germline V gene (reference sequence) lists SEHNR and FQNEAQ. Trimming removed 3 bases from V and 5 bases from J; the gene matches leave 6 bases unexplained. Taken from cysteine to phenylalanine, the CDR3 has 14 residues. Only CDR3 DNA remains: 42 bases, in frame from the first base.